What follows are 31 T cell receptor gamma chains derived from one specimen sequenced in a study of intestinal T cells in coeliac disease. Genomic DNA came from ten approximately 4.5-µm formalin-fixed paraffin-embedded scrolls per case. The TRG library came from 150 to 250 ng of biopsy DNA amplified with LymphoTrack primers. TCRdb re-called the multiplex PCR reads with CATT. The sample shows fewer than 500 gamma-chain clones, around 45% of them seen only once. Sequences were obtained from a duodenal biopsy. These receptors were taken from a human donor who served as a control with a normal duodenal biopsy, not a healthy volunteer.

This clone has just a few counts. The amino acid sequence in TCRdb belongs to a much larger clone and departs from this DNA's translation at residue 10, likely a sequencing read error; the sequence shown is translated from the DNA. The chain uses TRGV8 and TRGJP2. The germline V gene has CDR1 VENAVY and CDR2 YDSYNSRV. The CDR3 totals 14 residues. The CDR3 sequence is CATWDYSSDRIKTF. Here the CDR3 DNA reads TGTGCCACCTGGGACTATAGTAGTGATCGGATCAAGACGTTT.

The chain uses TRGV11 and TRGJ1 or TRGJ2. TRGV11 is placed among ORFs of uncertain function. J lost 2 bases, V lost 12 bases, and 7 bases had no gene match. This CDR3 has 12 amino acids. CDR3 nucleotides: TGTGCCTGCCCTCTCTATTATTATAAGAAACTCTTT. This translates into CACPLYYYKKLF.

The chain carries TRGV10 and TRGJ1 or TRGJ2. TRGV10 is labeled an ORF, and its function is uncertain. J was trimmed by 7 bases and V by 8 bases; bases with no gene match: 6. The CDR3 loop spans 11 amino acids. CDR3 sequence (DNA): TGTGCTGCGTGGATCGAATATAAGAAACTCTTT. This translates into CAAWIEYKKLF.

The chain has TRGV5 and TRGJ1 or TRGJ2. V dropped 3 bases and J dropped 6; count of bases not matched to a gene: 8. The CDR3 is 13 residues long. Looked up from germline, CDR1 is VINAFY and CDR2 is YDVSNSKD. The CDR3 nucleotides read TGTGCCACCTGGGACTGGATGCCTTATAAGAAACTCTTT. Protein product: CATWDWMPYKKLF.

The count of this clone is one. The gene calls are TRGV10 and TRGJ1 or TRGJ2. TRGV10 is annotated as an ORF whose role is uncertain. There are 15 residues in the CDR3. V trimming: 8 bases; J trimming: 10 bases; junction bases outside the gene matches: 21. Here the CDR3 reads CAAWGLRALGIKKLF. The CDR3 DNA follows: TGTGCTGCGTGGGGCCTAAGGGCTTTGGGTATAAAGAAACTCTTT.

This clone qualifies as large. The CDR3 DNA reads TGTGCACCTGGGATAGGCTCCCATTATAAGAAACTCTTT. Amino acids: CAPGIGSHYKKLF. The V gene is TRGV8, the J gene TRGJ1 or TRGJ2. CDR1 VENAVY and CDR2 YDSYNSRV come from the germline V gene. The length of the CDR3 is 13 residues.

This CDR3 reads CATWAQLVGFKIF. The DNA of the CDR3 is TGTGCCACCTGGGCTCAGTTGGTTGGTTTCAAGATATTT. V gene TRGV5P combines with J gene TRGJP1. TRGV5P is a known pseudogene. The CDR3 consists of 13 residues.

Within the sample, this clone is large. Additional DNA sequences in this sample encode the identical CDR3. The chain uses TRGV5 and TRGJP1. V shed 0 bases and J 10 bases; nucleotides not matched to a gene: 14. Germline loops: CDR1 VINAFY, CDR2 YDVSNSKD. CDR3 length equals 16 residues. The CDR3: CATWDRPWGGSWFKIF. In DNA, the CDR3 is TGTGCCACCTGGGACAGGCCTTGGGGGGGTTCTTGGTTCAAGATATTT.

This chain uses TRGV4 with TRGJ1 or TRGJ2. This CDR3 is 12 amino acids long. The germline V gene has CDR1 EGSTGY and CDR2 YDSYTSSV. The V and J ends lost 0 bases and 7 bases, in that order; junction bases with no gene match: 3. The DNA for the CDR3 is TGTGCCACCTGGGATGGGAAATATAAGAAACTCTTT. Its translation: CATWDGKYKKLF.

The chain recombines TRGV11 with TRGJ1 or TRGJ2. TRGV11 is an ORF; its function is uncertain. V lost 0 bases and J lost 10; bases outside the gene matches: 9. The CDR3 consists of 14 residues. In DNA form, the CDR3 reads TGTGCCTGCTGGATTAGGCACGGTTTAGACAAGAAACTCTTT. As protein: CACWIRHGLDKKLF.

DNA of the CDR3: TGTGCTGCGTGGGCCCGTTCAAAGATATTT. This translates into CAAWARSKIF. This chain uses TRGV10 with TRGJP1. TRGV10 is an ORF; its function is uncertain. The CDR3 has 10 amino acids. Trimming removed 8 bases from V and 17 bases from J; junction bases left unmatched: 9.

V usage is TRGV5P and J usage is TRGJP1. TRGV5P is a pseudogene segment. The CDR3 length is 12 residues. The CDR3 nucleotides read TGTGCCACTGGGCTCACTGGTTGGTTCAAGATATTT. It encodes CATGLTGWFKIF.

This clone was counted only a few times. This chain joins TRGV3 and TRGJ1 or TRGJ2. Looked up from germline, CDR1 is VTNTFY and CDR2 is YDVSTARD (reference sequence). Germline trimming cut 1 base from V and 1 base from J; bases unmatched to any gene: 4. CDR3 length equals 14 residues. The CDR3 DNA follows: TGTGCCACCTGGGACAGAAGTAATTATTATAAGAAACTCTTT. The encoded protein is CATWDRSNYYKKLF.

J is TRGJ1 or TRGJ2 and V is TRGV10. TRGV10 is known as an ORF, though its function is uncertain. Losses at the gene ends were 8 bases for V and 8 bases for J; bases not matched to a gene: 25. CDR3 length equals 17 residues. The CDR3 coding sequence is TGTGCTGCGTGGGATACCCAACCTCACCCCCTTATTCATAAGAAACTCTTT. Translated, it gives CAAWDTQPHPLIHKKLF.

The sample holds a few counts of this clone. V gene TRGV10 combines with J gene TRGJ1 or TRGJ2. TRGV10 is sorted into the ORF group, with uncertain function. The CDR3 covers 14 residues. The trim removed 10 bases at V and 4 bases at J, leaving 14 bases unmatched. CDR3 amino acids: CAALESPPYYKKLF. In nucleotides, the CDR3 is TGTGCTGCGTTGGAATCTCCCCCCTATTATAAGAAACTCTTT.

About this clone: With only one base between it and a far larger clone, this is likely a read error. This same CDR3 is encoded by further DNA sequences in the sample. The chain employs TRGV8 and TRGJP2. The CDR3 contains 14 residues. The germline V gene encodes CDR1 VENAVY and CDR2 YDSYNSRV. The CDR3 sequence is CATWDYSSDWIKTF. The CDR3 DNA reads TGTGCTACCTGGGACTATAGTAGTGATTGGATCAAGACGTTT.

In its sample, this clone is hyperexpanded. Other DNA sequences within the sample encode an identical CDR3. The chain combines TRGV4 with TRGJ1 or TRGJ2. The ends lost 0 bases at V and 3 bases at J; junction bases unmatched: 8. Germline V gene lookup returns CDR1 EGSTGY and CDR2 YDSYTSSV. The CDR3 totals 15 residues. This CDR3 reads CATWDGRKGYYKKLF. The CDR3 DNA reads as TGTGCCACCTGGGATGGGCGGAAAGGTTATTATAAGAAACTCTTT.

By sample share, this clone is large. This same CDR3 is encoded by further DNA sequences in the sample. CDR3 sequence: CAAWDTQPHPPYYKKLF. The CDR3 DNA follows: TGTGCTGCGTGGGATACCCAACCTCACCCCCCTTATTATAAGAAACTCTTT. The chain couples TRGV10 to TRGJ1 or TRGJ2. TRGV10 is known as an ORF, though its function is uncertain. The CDR3 covers 17 residues. Trimming took 8 bases from V and 3 from J; bases not matched to a gene: 20.

The rearrangement uses TRGV10 and TRGJ1 or TRGJ2. TRGV10 is placed among ORFs of uncertain function. The CDR3 runs to 17 residues. Germline trimming cut 8 bases from V and 3 bases from J; bases unmatched to any gene: 20. CDR3: CAAWDTQPPPPYYKKLF. The CDR3 coding sequence is TGTGCTGCGTGGGATACCCAACCTCCACCCCCTTATTATAAGAAACTCTTT.

The J gene is TRGJ1 or TRGJ2, the V gene TRGV10. TRGV10 is identified as an open reading frame with a role that is uncertain. Unmatched junction bases numbered 8, after V lost 8 bases and J lost 6 bases. The CDR3 is 12 amino acids. The CDR3 here is CAAWDVAYKKLF. DNA of the CDR3: TGTGCTGCGTGGGATGTCGCTTATAAGAAACTCTTT.

The chain employs TRGV10 and TRGJ1 or TRGJ2. TRGV10 falls under the ORF class, with uncertain function. V shed 8 bases, J shed 9 bases, and the junction held 11 bases outside the gene matches. CDR3 length: 12 residues. In DNA, the CDR3 is TGTGCTGCGTGGGATATTATTACTAAGAAACTCTTT. Residues: CAAWDIITKKLF.

The V and J genes are TRGV4 and TRGJ1 or TRGJ2. From germline, CDR1 is EGSTGY and CDR2 YDSYTSSV. This CDR3 contains 14 residues. V was clipped by 12 bases and J by 2 bases; unmatched bases: 16. The DNA of the CDR3 is TGTGCCCACCTGGGATGGCGGGATTATTATAAGAAACTCTTT. Its protein is CAHLGWRDYYKKLF.

The chain couples TRGV10 to TRGJ1 or TRGJ2. TRGV10 is sorted into the ORF group, with uncertain function. The J segment lost 6 bases and the V segment lost 8 bases, leaving 17 bases of the junction unmatched. This CDR3 spans 15 amino acids. CDR3 coding DNA: TGTGCTGCGTGGGGCCTAAGGGCTTTGGGTTATAAGAAACTCTTT. Translated: CAAWGLRALGYKKLF.

This clone was seen only a few times. The chain employs TRGV3 and TRGJ1 or TRGJ2. J lost 13 bases, V lost 0 bases, and 9 bases had no gene match. The CDR3 consists of 12 residues. CDR1 is VTNTFY and CDR2 is YDVSTARD in the germline V gene (reference sequence). DNA for the CDR3: TGTGCCACCTGGGACAGGCCACAGAGAAAACTCTTT. Protein sequence: CATWDRPQRKLF.

Regarding this clone: TCRdb's protein, taken from a much larger clone, differs from this DNA's translation at residue 9, likely owing to a read error; the protein displayed comes from the DNA. The CDR3 is CATWDRQRARSDYYKKLF. The CDR3 bases are TGTGCCACCTGGGACAGGCAAAGGGCTCGATCTGATTATTATAAGAAACTCTTT. The chain joins TRGV3 to TRGJ1 or TRGJ2. The CDR3 runs to 18 residues. V lost 0 bases, J lost 2 bases, and 16 bases stayed unmatched. Germline V CDR1 and CDR2: VTNTFY, YDVSTARD (reference sequence).

The V gene is given as TRGV4, and no J gene call is available. The CDR3 loop spans 11 amino acids. Germline V gene lookup returns CDR1 EGSTGY and CDR2 YDSYTSSV. The CDR3 region has the DNA TGTGCCTCCCCCCACCCGAATAAAAAGACTTTT. It translates to CASPHPNKKTF.

The chain is built from TRGV8 and TRGJ1 or TRGJ2. Looked up from germline, CDR1 is VENAVY and CDR2 is YDSYNSRV. CDR3 length: 12 residues. CDR3: CAPGIAHYKKLF. The CDR3 coding sequence is TGTGCACCTGGGATAGCTCATTATAAGAAACTCTTT.

The CDR3: CATWDANYYKKLF. The CDR3 DNA reads TGTGCCACCTGGGACGCGAATTATTATAAGAAACTCTTT. The chain carries TRGV2 and TRGJ1 or TRGJ2. CDR3 length: 13 amino acids. CDR1 is EGSNGY and CDR2 is YDSYNSKV in the germline V gene. With 2 bases clipped from V and 0 bases from J, the junction kept 1 base outside the gene matches.

The rearrangement uses TRGV3 and TRGJ1 or TRGJ2. V shed 12 bases, J shed 11 bases, and the junction held 19 bases outside the gene matches. Germline CDR1 VTNTFY, CDR2 YDVSTARD (reference sequence). The CDR3 totals 12 residues. DNA of the CDR3: TGTGCCGACCTGGGACAGGCCACAGAGAAACTCTTT. This sequence encodes CADLGQATEKLF.

By share of the sample, this clone is hyperexpanded. Other nucleotide sequences from this sample produce the same CDR3. This chain links TRGV10 with TRGJ1 or TRGJ2. TRGV10 is reported as an ORF; its role is uncertain. Trimming cost V 8 bases and J 0 bases; bases outside gene matches: 11. The CDR3 consists of 15 residues. The CDR3 DNA reads TGTGCTGCGTGGGATTATCCCCCGAATTATTATAAGAAACTCTTT. This sequence encodes CAAWDYPPNYYKKLF.

This clone counts as hyperexpanded. This same CDR3 is encoded by further DNA sequences in the sample. The chain uses TRGV10 and TRGJP1. TRGV10 is an ORF, and what it does is uncertain. CDR3 length: 11 amino acids. DNA for the CDR3: TGTGCCGATACCACTGGTTGGTTCAAGATATTT. This gives the protein CADTTGWFKIF.